This T cell receptor (beta chain) originates from a study of beta chain features in type 1 diabetes. General study points: A PCR bias possibly favoring shorter templates would apply equally to patients and controls. Among patients, naive, central memory and Treg TCRB repertoires appeared more similar than among healthy donors.

V lost 7 bases to trimming and J lost 3 bases; unmatched junction nucleotides: 11. CDR3 size: 15 residues. Germline CDR1 reads SNHLY; CDR2 reads FYNNEI. There was one heparinised blood draw per donor, averaging about 120 mL. This clone was seen only a few times. Its antigen is not known. Expressed TCRB transcripts got sequenced, as all isolated RNA was reverse transcribed. Some clones are missing from TCRdb's copy, which holds only in-frame ones; the method was immunoSEQ multiplex PCR. The data show 150,000 to 200,000 clones, about 13% seen once. This chain joins TRBV2 and TRBJ1-2; TRBD1 agrees at 7 bases. This receptor was obtained from a woman aged 18-30 years in good health. Sequenced: central memory CD4+ T cells from blood. The CDR3 loop reads CASTSLPGQHYGYTF. The CDR3 DNA sequence: TGTGCCAGCACTAGTCTACCGGGACAGCACTATGGCTACACCTTC.